Following are 30 T cell receptor beta chains from one sample sequenced in a study of OX40 agonist ivuxolimab in advanced cancers. Profiled with immunoSEQ multiplex PCR; TCRdb holds only in-frame clones, not every one. This table has about 77,000 clones, 81% appearing once. The material sequenced was CD4+ or CD8+ T cells sorted from blood, taken in a trial of the OX40 agonist ivuxolimab. The receptors here all came from an adult with an advanced solid tumor such as melanoma, head and neck, liver or kidney cancer.

The V and J genes are TRBV15 and TRBJ2-7; D not resolved. Germline CDR1 LNHNV, CDR2 YYDKDF (reference sequence). V was shortened by 0 bases and J by 6 bases, with 9 bases between the two germline ends. CDR3 length equals 13 residues. The CDR3, as DNA: TGTGCCACCAGCAGAGATAGACAAGGCGAGCAGTACTTC. As protein: CATSRDRQGEQYF.

The gene calls are TRBV5-1 and TRBJ1-1; weak D call: TRBD1 (6 bases). The ends were cut back, 5 bases at V and 8 bases at J, with 16 bases in the middle. Germline CDR1 reads SGHRS; CDR2 reads YFSETQ. There are 13 residues in the CDR3. The CDR3 loop reads CASSQSPGAEAFF. As DNA, the CDR3 is TGCGCCAGCAGTCAGAGTCCGGGGGCCGAAGCTTTCTTT.

The chain links TRBV4-1 to TRBJ1-2; D ambiguous. CDR3 size: 15 residues. CDR1 is MGHRA and CDR2 is YSYEKL in the germline V gene. V was clipped by 3 bases and J by 6 bases, with 17 bases between them. Here the CDR3 DNA reads TGCGCCAGCAGCCAGTTTGGTTTGGCTTCTAATGGCTACACCTTC. Its translation: CASSQFGLASNGYTF.

The chain couples TRBV14 to TRBJ2-7; D gene uncertain. CDR1 is SGHDN, CDR2 FVKESK, per germline. The CDR3 has 14 residues. The V end was cut by 0 bases, the J end by 0 bases, with 6 bases between. CDR3 region: CASSQDRYSYEQYF. CDR3 sequence (DNA): TGTGCCAGCAGCCAAGACAGGTACTCCTACGAGCAGTACTTC.

This clone was counted between two and nine times. The V call is TRBV2, the J call TRBJ2-7; D is perhaps TRBD1 (6 bases). The germline V gene encodes CDR1 SNHLY and CDR2 FYNNEI. The CDR3 has 14 amino acids. With 6 bases removed from V and 2 bases from J, the gap between germline ends came to 14 bases. CDR3 residues: CASRPGQITYEQYF. In DNA form, the CDR3 reads TGTGCCAGCAGACCTGGACAGATAACCTACGAGCAGTACTTC.

The chain has TRBV30 and TRBJ2-7; TRBD1 matches at 7 bases. Unmatched junction bases numbered 6, after V lost 0 bases and J lost 1 base. The CDR3 runs 15 residues. CDR1 is GTSNPN, CDR2 SVGIG, per germline (reference sequence). DNA of the CDR3: TGTGCCTGGAGTGTACCCCGGGACAGTTCCTACGAGCAGTACTTC. This encodes CAWSVPRDSSYEQYF.

V and J are TRBV7-9 and TRBJ2-3; 9 bases agree with TRBD2. This CDR3 spans 15 amino acids. The germline CDR1 and CDR2 sequences are SEHNR and FQNEAQ (reference sequence). V shed 5 bases, J shed 2 bases, and the junction held 5 bases outside the gene matches. For the CDR3, the DNA is TGTGCCAGCAGCCCACTAGCGGGCATCACAGATACGCAGTATTTT. Its translation is CASSPLAGITDTQYF.

The rearrangement uses TRBV27 and TRBJ2-7; D call uncertain. The CDR3 covers 13 residues. CDR1 and CDR2 from the germline V gene are MNHEY and SMNVEV (reference sequence). V was shortened by 4 bases and J by 1 base, with 8 bases between the two germline ends. CDR3 DNA sequence: TGTGCCAGCAGTTGGAGCTTATCCTACGAGCAGTACTTC. Translation gives CASSWSLSYEQYF.

This chain uses TRBV7-3 with TRBJ2-5; a weak D match, TRBD2 (6 bases). The J call may be mistaken, given a closer DNA end match to TRBJ2-7. Germline CDR1 is SGHTA and CDR2 is FQGTGA. CDR3 length: 13 amino acids. The CDR3 protein is CASSANGGYEQYF. In nucleotides, the CDR3 is TGTGCCAGCAGCGCAAACGGGGGCTACGAGCAGTACTTC.

J is TRBJ2-2 and V is TRBV2; D not resolved. The CDR3 totals 15 residues. V gave up 5 bases and J gave up 0 bases, with 10 bases separating them. Germline V gives CDR1 SNHLY, CDR2 FYNNEI. The CDR3 region is CASSKQITNTGELFF. The CDR3 DNA reads TGTGCCAGCAGTAAACAGATAACGAACACCGGGGAGCTGTTTTTT. Full variable domain (rest looked up from reference TRBV2 and TRBJ2-2): EPEVTQTPSHQVTQMGQEVILRCVPISNHLYFYWYRQILGQKVEFLVSFYNNEISEKSEIFDDQFSVERPDGSNFTLKIRSTKLEDSAMYFCASSKQITNTGELFFGEGSRLTVL.

The rearrangement joins TRBV11-3 to TRBJ1-5; the D gene is possibly TRBD1 (5 bases). The CDR3 length is 13 residues. Trimming took off 3 bases at V and 4 bases at J, with 7 bases between the two ends. CDR1 and CDR2 from the germline V gene are SGHNT and YENEEA. CDR3 nucleotide sequence: TGTGCCAGCAGCTTGACAGAAAATCAGCCCCAGCATTTT. It specifies CASSLTENQPQHF.

This clone was counted a few times. Additional DNA sequences in this sample encode the identical CDR3. The genes are TRBV28 and TRBJ2-1; D is uncertain. In germline, CDR1 is MDHEN, CDR2 SYDVKM. Trimming stripped 6 bases from V and 10 bases from J, with 10 bases between. This CDR3 contains 11 residues. The DNA of the CDR3 is TGTGCCAGCAGCCTCAGCCGGGAGCAGTTCTTC. Encoded protein: CASSLSREQFF.

The chain links TRBV15 to TRBJ2-4, with 12 bases matching TRBD2. Germline loops: CDR1 LNHNV, CDR2 YYDKDF (reference sequence). The CDR3 runs 15 residues. The J segment lost 4 bases and the V segment lost 7 bases, leaving 5 bases of the junction unmatched. The CDR3 sequence is CATTTSGGSKNIQYF. The CDR3 bases are TGTGCCACCACGACTAGCGGGGGATCTAAAAACATTCAGTACTTC. Filled out from reference TRBV15 and TRBJ2-4, the complete variable domain reads DAMVIQNPRYQVTQFGKPVTLSCSQTLNHNVMYWYQQKSSQAPKLLFHYYDKDFNNEADTPDNFQSRRPNTSFCFLDIRSPGLGDTAMYLCATTTSGGSKNIQYFGAGTRLSVL.

This chain uses TRBV6-5 with TRBJ2-3; unclear D gene. The CDR3 has 14 residues. Trimming stripped 4 bases from V and 3 bases from J, with 11 bases between. The germline V gene encodes CDR1 MNHEY and CDR2 SVGAGI. The CDR3 DNA sequence: TGTGCCAGCAGTTCTCGGCCCCGGACAGATACGCAGTATTTT. This sequence encodes CASSSRPRTDTQYF.

This clone was found once. CDR3 sequence: CASSRGRTQYF. Here the CDR3 DNA reads TGTGCCAGCAGCCGTGGTAGGACCCAGTACTTC. V usage is TRBV2 and J usage is TRBJ2-5; D uncertain. Trimming took 6 bases from V and 7 from J, leaving 9 bases between them. CDR1 and CDR2 from the germline V gene are SNHLY and FYNNEI. CDR3 size: 11 residues.

The gene calls are TRBV7-8 and TRBJ1-5, with D unclear. The V gene lost 1 base and the J gene lost 6 bases, with 7 bases spanning the gap. The CDR3 consists of 13 residues. CDR1 and CDR2 (germline): SGHVS, FQNEAQ. The CDR3 sequence: CASSLGSSQPQHF. Written as DNA, the CDR3 is TGTGCCAGCAGCTTAGGCTCGTCTCAGCCCCAGCATTTT.

The rearrangement links TRBV4-2 to TRBJ1-2, with D possibly TRBD1 on 5 matching bases. Germline-derived CDR1 and CDR2 are LGHNA and YNFKEQ. This CDR3 is built from 15 residues. The V gene lost 6 bases and the J gene lost 8 bases, with 22 bases spanning the gap. The CDR3, as DNA: TGTGCCAGCAGTTCCCCCGGGGGGGGGATCGGCGGCTACACCTTC. Translated, it gives CASSSPGGGIGGYTF.

The V and J genes are TRBV2 and TRBJ1-5; no definite D call. Germline CDR1 reads SNHLY; CDR2 reads FYNNEI. The V end lost 4 bases, the J end lost 9 bases, and 19 bases lay between the germline ends. The CDR3 sequence is 15 residues long. CDR3 coding DNA: TGTGCCAGCAGTGCCTTTGGAGATCAATCGGGGCCCCAGCATTTT. Protein product: CASSAFGDQSGPQHF.

The CDR3 DNA sequence: TGTGCCAGCAGCTTAGGGCCGAGCTCTGGAAACACCATATATTTT. Residues: CASSLGPSSGNTIYF. The rearrangement links TRBV7-6 to TRBJ1-3; D gene ambiguous. CDR1 is SGHVS, CDR2 FNYEAQ, per germline. V shed 1 base and J shed 0 bases, with 7 bases lying between them. The CDR3 sequence is 15 residues long. The whole variable domain, remainder taken from reference TRBV7-6 and TRBJ1-3, is GAGVSQSPRYKVTKRGQDVALRCDPISGHVSLYWYRQALGQGPEFLTYFNYEAQQDKSGLPNDRFSAERPEGSISTLTIQRTEQRDSAMYRCASSLGPSSGNTIYFGEGSWLTVV.

The chain carries TRBV25-1 and TRBJ2-7, with TRBD1 matching 8 bases. V trimming: 5 bases; J trimming: 2 bases; junction bases outside the gene matches: 5. Germline V CDR1 and CDR2: MGHDK, SYGVNS. The CDR3 loop spans 14 amino acids. CDR3 coding DNA: TGTGCCAGCAGTCAGACAGGGGCTACCTACGAGCAGTACTTC. Its protein is CASSQTGATYEQYF.

This chain links TRBV27 with TRBJ1-1; no clear D gene. Trimming cost V 1 base and J 4 bases, with 7 bases left between them. This CDR3 region has 13 residues. Germline loops: CDR1 MNHEY, CDR2 SMNVEV (reference sequence). The CDR3 loop reads CASSLFRGTEAFF. In DNA, the CDR3 is TGTGCCAGCAGTTTATTCCGGGGCACTGAAGCTTTCTTT.

The genes are TRBV7-6 and TRBJ2-1; 8 bases map to TRBD2. V trimming: 0 bases; J trimming: 5 bases; junction bases outside the gene matches: 12. This CDR3 is built from 18 residues. Per germline, CDR1 SGHVS and CDR2 FNYEAQ. The CDR3 DNA is TGTGCCAGCAGCTTAGCTACCCAGCAGCGGGAGTGGCACAATGAGCAGTTCTTC. Translation gives CASSLATQQREWHNEQFF.

The chain employs TRBV23-1 and TRBJ2-1; perhaps TRBD1 as D (5 bases). TRBV23-1 is treated as an ORF (open reading frame) with a function not yet certain. The length of the CDR3 is 20 residues. Trimming stripped 0 bases from V and 0 bases from J, with 21 bases between. The CDR3 DNA is TGCGCCAGCAGTCAATCAACAGGTCGTCCAAGAAGGAGCTCCTACAATGAGCAGTTCTTC. Its translation: CASSQSTGRPRRSSYNEQFF.

The sample holds one count of this clone. The chain is built from TRBV4-2 and TRBJ2-5, with D perhaps matching TRBD2 (6 bases). With 0 bases removed from V and 7 bases from J, the gap between germline ends came to 12 bases. This CDR3 is 14 amino acids long. Germline CDR1 reads LGHNA; CDR2 reads YNFKEQ. CDR3 residues: CASSQDWGGATQYF. The CDR3 DNA follows: TGTGCCAGCAGCCAAGATTGGGGCGGGGCGACCCAGTACTTC.

This chain connects TRBV25-1 to TRBJ2-2, with D perhaps TRBD1 (6 bases). Trimming took 6 bases from V and 3 from J, leaving 14 bases between them. Per the germline V gene, CDR1 is MGHDK and CDR2 is SYGVNS. This CDR3 region has 15 residues. The CDR3 is CASSKQGTDTGELFF. The CDR3 nucleotides are TGTGCCAGCAGCAAACAGGGTACGGACACCGGGGAGCTGTTTTTT.

This clone was counted between two and nine times. The rearrangement joins TRBV2 to TRBJ2-1; D remains ambiguous. V was pared by 3 bases and J by 10 bases, with 10 bases between. The CDR3 is made up of 12 amino acids. The germline gives CDR1 SNHLY, CDR2 FYNNEI. Here the CDR3 DNA reads TGTGCCAGCAGTGACCTGGTTAGGGAGCAGTTCTTC. Protein sequence: CASSDLVREQFF.

As DNA, the CDR3 is TGCAGTGCTAGTAAATTTGAGACCCAGTACTTC. It is translated as CSASKFETQYF. This rearrangement joins TRBV20-1 to TRBJ2-5; D gene unclear. V shed 3 bases and J shed 5 bases, with 7 bases lying between them. Per the germline V gene, CDR1 is DFQATT and CDR2 is SNEGSKA (reference sequence). The CDR3 runs 11 residues.

V gene TRBV30 combines with J gene TRBJ1-6, with D maybe TRBD1 (5 bases). V shed 1 base and J shed 4 bases, with 11 bases lying between them. This CDR3 spans 15 amino acids. Germline-derived CDR1 and CDR2 are GTSNPN and SVGIG (reference sequence). The CDR3 bases are TGTGCCTGGAGTGGGATTGACAGTTATAATTCACCCCTCCACTTT. This sequence encodes CAWSGIDSYNSPLHF.

The chain carries TRBV5-6 and TRBJ2-7, with 8 bases lining up with TRBD2. The CDR3 consists of 13 residues. After removal of 3 bases from V and 6 bases from J, the junction contained 5 bases not matched to a gene. The germline V gene has CDR1 SGHDT and CDR2 YYEEEE. The CDR3: CASSSSGRSEQYF. DNA of the CDR3: TGTGCCAGCAGCTCAAGCGGGAGAAGCGAGCAGTACTTC.

The genes are TRBV4-3 and TRBJ1-4; D call uncertain. CDR3 length: 14 residues. Trimming cost V 0 bases and J 7 bases, with 9 bases left between them. Germline values: CDR1 LGHNA, CDR2 YSLEER. The CDR3 loop is CASSQEVESEKLFF. CDR3 DNA: TGCGCCAGCAGCCAAGAGGTGGAAAGTGAAAAACTGTTTTTT.